This T cell receptor (beta chain) originates from a study of T cells expressing NK-cell markers. TCRdb reprocessed the 5' RACE reads, keeping one entry per CDR3 protein, no DNA. The ten most abundant clones cover about 4% of a sample with about 260,000 distinct CDR3 sequences. The CDR3 spans 12 residues. The rearrangement uses TRBV12-3 or TRBV12-4 and TRBJ1-3. Specimen: blood T cells: a sorted CD56 or NKG2C T cell subset, CD4+ or CD8+ T cells, or bulk PBMC T cells (not recorded which). The TCR originated in a woman aged 18-69 years in good health. The CDR3 sequence: CASDSSGNTIYF.